The clone carrying this T cell receptor (beta chain) was detected only a few times. These data come from a study of T-cell memory formation after mild COVID-19. TCRdb reanalysed the 5' RACE reads using MiXCR and keeps one entry per CDR3 protein. The sample shows roughly 130,000 distinct CDR3 sequences, about 18% of them seen only once. V dropped 6 bases and J dropped 0 bases, with 10 bases sitting between them. The length of the CDR3 is 13 residues. CDR1 is DFQATT and CDR2 is SNEGSKA in the germline V gene (reference sequence). The receptor was derived from a man aged 18-30 years who had mild COVID-19 (a few samples of this study predate the infection). Cell type and time point are not known. This sequence joins TRBV20-1 and TRBJ2-3; D not resolved. Sample: PBMCs or a T cell subset sorted from them (not recorded which). The CDR3 DNA reads as TGCAGTGCCCCTTATGATAGCACAGATACGCAGTATTTT. It specifies CSAPYDSTDTQYF.